The T cell receptor (beta chain) described here comes from a study of blood T cell repertoires in COVID-19. Study overall: Donors in the United States, Italy and Spain gave samples during acute or convalescent COVID-19. PBMCs, B-cell-depleted T cells, or T cells provided the cDNA or gDNA that made up the material.

This clone was seen a handful of times. As processed by the authors: Estimation of nucleated cell counts relied on the amplification of reference gene primers. Clones were read by immunoSEQ multiplex PCR, and TCRdb kept only the in-frame ones, dropping some. That table supplies the V and J calls and clone size; D and trimming were determined from the DNA. Among 200,000 or so clones listed, 70% to 85% were seen once. The CDR3 length is 16 residues. CDR1 and CDR2 from the germline V gene are SGHRS and YFSETQ. Unmatched junction bases numbered 11, after V lost 4 bases and J lost 5 bases. The clonotype originates from a woman in her 30s with acute or convalescent COVID-19. The sequencing sample was made of peripheral blood. The J gene is TRBJ2-3, the V gene TRBV5-1; 9 bases fit TRBD2. CDR3 region: CASSDSRGGQGDTQYF. The CDR3 DNA follows: TGCGCCAGCAGCGACTCGCGGGGGGGCCAGGGAGATACGCAGTATTTT. Full variable domain (missing parts from reference TRBV5-1 and TRBJ2-3): KAGVTQTPRYLIKTRGQQVTLSCSPISGHRSVSWYQQTPGQGLQFLFEYFSETQRNKGNFPGRFSGRQFSNSRSEMNVSTLELGDSALYLCASSDSRGGQGDTQYFGPGTRLTVL.